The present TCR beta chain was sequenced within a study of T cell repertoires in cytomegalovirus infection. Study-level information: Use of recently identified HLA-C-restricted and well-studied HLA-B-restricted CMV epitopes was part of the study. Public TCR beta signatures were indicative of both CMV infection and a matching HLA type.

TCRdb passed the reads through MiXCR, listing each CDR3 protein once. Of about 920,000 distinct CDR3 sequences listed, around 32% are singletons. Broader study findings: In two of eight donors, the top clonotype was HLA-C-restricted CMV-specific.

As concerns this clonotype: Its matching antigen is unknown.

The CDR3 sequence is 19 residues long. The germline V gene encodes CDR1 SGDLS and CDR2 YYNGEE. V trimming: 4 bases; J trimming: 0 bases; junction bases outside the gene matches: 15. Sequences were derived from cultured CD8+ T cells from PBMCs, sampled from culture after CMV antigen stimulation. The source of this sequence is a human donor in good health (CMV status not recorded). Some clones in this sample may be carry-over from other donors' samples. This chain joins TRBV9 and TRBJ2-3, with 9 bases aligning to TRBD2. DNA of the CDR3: TGTGCCAGCAGCTTAGGGGGTTTGACTAGCGGTTTTAGCACAGATACGCAGTATTTT. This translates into CASSLGGLTSGFSTDTQYF.